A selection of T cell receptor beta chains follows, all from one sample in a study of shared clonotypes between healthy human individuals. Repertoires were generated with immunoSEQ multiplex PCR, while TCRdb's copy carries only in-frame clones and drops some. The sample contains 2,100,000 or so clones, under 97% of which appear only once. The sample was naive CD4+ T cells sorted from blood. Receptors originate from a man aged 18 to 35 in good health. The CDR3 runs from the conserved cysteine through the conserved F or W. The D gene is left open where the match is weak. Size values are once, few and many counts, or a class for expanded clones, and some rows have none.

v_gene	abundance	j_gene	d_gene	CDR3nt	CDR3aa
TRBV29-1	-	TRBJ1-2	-	TGCAGCGGGACAGACCTAAACTATGGCTACACCTTC	CSGTDLNYGYTF
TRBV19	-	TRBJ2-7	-	TGTGCCAGTACCAAAGACAGGTCATGGGGGGAGCAGTACTTC	CASTKDRSWGEQYF
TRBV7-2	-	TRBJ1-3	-	TGTGCCAGCAGCGAAACGGGCCTGATCTCTGGAAACACCATATATTTT	CASSETGLISGNTIYF
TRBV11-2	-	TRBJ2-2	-	TGTGCCAGCAGCTTAGTTGCCGGGGAGCTGTTTTTT	CASSLVAGELFF
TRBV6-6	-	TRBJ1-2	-	TGTGCCAGCAGTTACTCGATTACAGGGTACTATGGCTACACCTTC	CASSYSITGYYGYTF
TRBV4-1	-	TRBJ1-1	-	TGCGCCAGCAGCCAAGTAAGGATAAAGGACACTGAAGCTTTCTTT	CASSQVRIKDTEAFF
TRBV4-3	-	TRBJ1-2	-	TGCGCCAGCAGCCCGGGACCCGCTAACTATGGCTACACCTTC	CASSPGPANYGYTF
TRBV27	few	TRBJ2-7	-	TGTGCCAGCAGGCCCTTTAACTACGAGCAGTACTTC	CASRPFNYEQYF
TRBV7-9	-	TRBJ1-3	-	TGTGCCAGCAGCGGAACCGGGACCGCTGGAAACACCATATATTTT	CASSGTGTAGNTIYF
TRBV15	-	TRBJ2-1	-	TGTGCCACCAGCACCTCGAGTGAGCAGTTCTTC	CATSTSSEQFF
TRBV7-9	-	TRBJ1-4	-	TGTGCCAGCAGTTCGAAGGGGATAACTAATGAAAAACTGTTTTTT	CASSSKGITNEKLFF
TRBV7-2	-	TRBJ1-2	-	TGTGCCAGCAGGGACAACTACACCTTC	CASRDNYTF
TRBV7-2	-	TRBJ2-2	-	TGTGCCAGCAACTCCGGGACCCAATCCCACACCGGGGAGCTGTTTTTT	CASNSGTQSHTGELFF
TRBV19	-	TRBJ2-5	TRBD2	TGTGCCAGTAGTCCCATAGGTCCGGGGGGAGAGACCCAGTACTTC	CASSPIGPGGETQYF
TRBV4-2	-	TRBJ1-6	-	TGTGCCAGCAGCCAAGATCTGGACAGATTTCTCCACTTT	CASSQDLDRFLHF
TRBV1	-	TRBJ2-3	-	TGCACCAGCAGCCAAGATGAAGTCGCTAGCGGGAGGCCATCGTGTCTTTACACAGATACGCAGTATTTT	CTSSQDEVASGRPSCLYTDTQYF
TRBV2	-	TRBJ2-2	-	TGTGCCAGCAGTGAAGCAGGGGCCCCTTCAGCCGGGGAGCTGTTTTTT	CASSEAGAPSAGELFF
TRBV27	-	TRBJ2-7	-	TGTGCCAGCACCTCATACCCCGGGGGACTCACGTCCCGCCCCTACGAGCAGTACTTC	CASTSYPGGLTSRPYEQYF
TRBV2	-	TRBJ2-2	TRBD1	TGTGCCAGCATCCGGACAGGGCCCACCGGGGAGCTGTTTTTT	CASIRTGPTGELFF
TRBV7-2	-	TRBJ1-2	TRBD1	TGTGCCAGCGGGCTCAGATGGGGACAGATCAACTATGGCTACACCTTC	CASGLRWGQINYGYTF
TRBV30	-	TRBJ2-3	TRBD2	TGTGCCTGGAGTACGGGACTAGCGGGAGCAGATACGCAGTATTTT	CAWSTGLAGADTQYF
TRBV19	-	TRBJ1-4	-	TGTGCCAGTAAGAGGGTTCGGTTTTTTGAAAAACTGTTTTTT	CASKRVRFFEKLFF
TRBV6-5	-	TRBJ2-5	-	TGTGCCAGCAGCAACAGGGCGGAGACCCAGTACTTC	CASSNRAETQYF
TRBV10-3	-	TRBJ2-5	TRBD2	TGTGCCATCAGTACCGGACTAGCGGGGTCCCAAGAGACCCAGTACTTC	CAISTGLAGSQETQYF
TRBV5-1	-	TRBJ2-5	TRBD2	TGCGCCAGCAGCTTCGGGGGGTTGGACCAAGAGACCCAGTACTTC	CASSFGGLDQETQYF
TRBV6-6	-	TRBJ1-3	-	TGTGCCAGCAGTTACGGGTCGCAGGGCCCGGGAAACACCATATATTTT	CASSYGSQGPGNTIYF
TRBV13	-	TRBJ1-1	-	TGTGCCAGCAGCTTAGAAGGGGAAGCGAACACTGAAGCTTTCTTT	CASSLEGEANTEAFF
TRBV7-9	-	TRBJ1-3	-	TGTGCCGGCAAGGCGAGCTCTGGAAACACCATATATTTT	CAGKASSGNTIYF
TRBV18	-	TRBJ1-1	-	TGTGCCAGCTCACCAACGTCAGGGGTGTGGACTGAAGCTTTCTTT	CASSPTSGVWTEAFF
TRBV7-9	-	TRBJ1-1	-	TGTGCCAGCAGCTCCAAGCCCGAGGAAATGAACACTGAAGCTTTCTTT	CASSSKPEEMNTEAFF
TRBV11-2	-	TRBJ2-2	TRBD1	TGTGCCAGCAACTCACCCCAGGGGGCGAACACCGGGGAGCTGTTTTTT	CASNSPQGANTGELFF
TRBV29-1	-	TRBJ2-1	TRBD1	TGCAGCGCTGAAACCGACAGGGGGTCATACAATGAGCAGTTCTTC	CSAETDRGSYNEQFF
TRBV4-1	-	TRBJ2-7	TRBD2	TGCGCCAGCAGCCGGACTAGTTCTACCTACGAGCAGTACTTC	CASSRTSSTYEQYF
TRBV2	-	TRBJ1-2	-	TGTGCCAGCAGTTCCTCCGGGACATTTTCGAACTATGGCTACACCTTC	CASSSSGTFSNYGYTF
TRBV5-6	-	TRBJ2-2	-	TGTGCCAGCAGCTTGGGACAGGCGACCACCGGGGAGCTGTTTTTT	CASSLGQATTGELFF
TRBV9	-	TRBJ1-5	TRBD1	TGTGCCAGCAGCCCTACAGGGGTGAGGCAGCCCCAGCATTTT	CASSPTGVRQPQHF
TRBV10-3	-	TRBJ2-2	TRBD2	TGTGCCATCAGTGGACTAGCGGTGAACACCGGGGAGCTGTTTTTT	CAISGLAVNTGELFF
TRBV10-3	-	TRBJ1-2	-	TGTGCCATCAGCGCCGTCTATGGCTACACCTTC	CAISAVYGYTF
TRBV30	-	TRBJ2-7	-	TGTGCCTGGGGGACCGTGTACGAGCAGTACTTC	CAWGTVYEQYF
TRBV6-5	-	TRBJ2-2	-	TGTGCCAGCAGTTACAGGCTAGCTGAGAACACCGGGGAGCTGTTTTTT	CASSYRLAENTGELFF
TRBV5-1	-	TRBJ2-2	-	TGCGCCAGCAGCTCTGGGCCAGGGTCCGGGGAGCTGTTTTTT	CASSSGPGSGELFF
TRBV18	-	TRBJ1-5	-	TGTGCCAGCTCACCCGGGTCATATAGCAATCAGCCCCAGCATTTT	CASSPGSYSNQPQHF
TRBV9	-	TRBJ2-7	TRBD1	TGTGCCATCCAACCCTACGAACCAAGGACAGGGGAGCCCTACGAGCAGTACTTC	CAIQPYEPRTGEPYEQYF
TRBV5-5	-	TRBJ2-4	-	TGTGCCAGCAGCTACCGGACAGAGGTAAACATTCAGTACTTC	CASSYRTEVNIQYF
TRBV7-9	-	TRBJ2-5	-	TGTGCCAGCAGCTTAGGGCACAGCCAAGAGACCCAGTACTTC	CASSLGHSQETQYF
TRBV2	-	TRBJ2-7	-	TGTGCCAGCAGTGAAAATCCCTACGAGCAGTACTTC	CASSENPYEQYF
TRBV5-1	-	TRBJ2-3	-	TGCGCCAGCAGCTTGGACAGGGAAGGGGATACGCAGTATTTT	CASSLDREGDTQYF
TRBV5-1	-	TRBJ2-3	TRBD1	TGCGCCAGCAGCTTGGAGGGGACAGGGCGCACAGATACGCAGTATTTT	CASSLEGTGRTDTQYF
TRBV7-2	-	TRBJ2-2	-	TGTGCCAGCAGCTCCGTCGTAGGCCTGAACACCGGGGAGCTGTTTTTT	CASSSVVGLNTGELFF
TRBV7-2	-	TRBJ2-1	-	TGTGCCAGCAGCTTAGGTCTGGGGGATAGTGAGCAGTTCTTC	CASSLGLGDSEQFF
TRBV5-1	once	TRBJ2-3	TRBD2	TGCGCCAGCAGCCCTTTTCTAGCGGCCCTAGGGACAGATACGCAGTATTTT	CASSPFLAALGTDTQYF
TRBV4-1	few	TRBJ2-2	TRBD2	TGCGCCAGCAGCCAGACACCGACTAGCGGGGGGTCGAACACCGGGGAGCTGTTTTTT	CASSQTPTSGGSNTGELFF